Given below is one T cell receptor beta chain in context. Its matching antigen is unknown. This sample was taken from a study of T cell responses to AZD1222 COVID-19 vaccine. Overall study results and limits: Vaccine-related CD4 TCRs covered spike, predominating at 160-218 and 743-854. There were mostly white British donors and more females than males, and clonal diversity was possibly underestimated.

Profiled with immunoSEQ multiplex PCR; TCRdb holds only in-frame clones, not every one. The table shows approximately 120,000 clones, with approximately 85% occurring only once. Trimming stripped 4 bases from V and 8 bases from J, with 15 bases between. Germline V gene sequence: CDR1 MNHEY, CDR2 SMNVEV (reference sequence). There are 14 residues in the CDR3. The input for sequencing was peripheral blood, taken on day 0 of MenACWY control vaccination. The receptor's source is an adult in good health. The rearrangement links TRBV27 to TRBJ1-5; D might be TRBD1 (5 bases). The CDR3 is CASSSIGGSKPQHF. The CDR3 DNA is TGTGCCAGCAGTTCAATCGGGGGTTCGAAGCCCCAGCATTTT.